This record concerns one T cell receptor (beta chain) sequence. Its target antigen remains unknown. Base qualities are not at hand, and no much larger clone is one base apart. TCRbeta CDR3 regions were amplified from genomic DNA using the immunoSEQ Assay, a bias-controlled multiplex PCR. The authors processed their data as follows. Nucleated cell counts per sample were estimated from amplification of reference gene primers within the assay. To quantify the absolute abundance of each unique TCRbeta CDR3 rearrangement, sequence reads were collapsed and filtered. Productive Simpson clonality was computed per sample as the square root of Simpson's diversity index over productive rearrangements. TCRdb's version of the immuneACCESS table is confined to in-frame rearrangements and falls short of the full clone set. An unresolved V gene accounts for under half of the shortfall where checked; the remainder is of unknown origin. That table gives V, J and clone size, and the DNA gave D and trimming. Across this sample there are about 130,000 clones, with around 89% seen only once. The leading ten clones occupy less than 4.5% of the sample.

Counted from cysteine to phenylalanine, this CDR3 has 14 amino acids. Only the CDR3 portion is preserved as DNA: 42 bases, with reading frame beginning at the first base. From V the trimming removes 0 bases and from J it removes 5 bases, while the gene matches leave 3 bases of the junction unaccounted for. For CDR1 and CDR2, the germline V gene lists MNHEY and SVGAGI. The data were taken from a study of blood T cell repertoires in COVID-19 (TCRdb year 2020). Broadly, across the study: The collaborator samples originated in the United States, Italy and Spain and spanned the acute and convalescent phases of COVID-19. The prospective study material was composed of cDNA or gDNA derived from T cells, B-cell-depleted T cells, or PBMCs. Deeply sampled blood TCRbeta repertoires from subjects exposed to, actively infected with, or recovered from COVID-19 were included in the dataset. The repertoires were released in a freely available public database meant as a resource for research on the immune response to SARS-CoV-2. The samples were drawn from the first 160 participants of the ongoing ImmuneRACE study and from 1,254 subjects provided by 6 global collaborators. Nearly every sample came with metadata listing a de-identified subject ID, COVID-19 status, age in years and sex. Where available, HLA class I and class II types were obtained from metadata supplied by the sample provider rather than from assay-based typing.

In Seattle, one collaborating source enrolled patients while the infection was active and tracked those patients longitudinally over the course of disease. Each collaborating institution followed its own protocols to collect whole blood in K2EDTA tubes. Collaborator samples were shipped for TCRbeta analysis as frozen whole blood, isolated PBMCs, or DNA extracted from either sample type. The paper's findings and limits, for the study overall: The quantity of clinical and demographic metadata differed by source and by participant and was supplied without curation.

The sequence came from a man in his sixties with COVID-19, enrolled during active disease. The sample was peripheral blood. The sequence links TRBV6-5 to TRBJ1-1; TRBD1 lines up with 7 middle nucleotides. The CDR3 region reads CASSYSTGRTEAFF. The DNA sequence follows: TGTGCCAGCAGTTACTCGACAGGGCGGACTGAAGCTTTCTTT.